Given below is one T cell receptor (beta chain) in context. Its antigen is currently unknown. The CDR3 extends over 17 amino acids. V lost 0 bases, J lost 4 bases, and 19 bases lay in between. CDR1 is SGHDT and CDR2 is YYEEEE in the germline V gene. Measured with immunoSEQ multiplex PCR; TCRdb has only the in-frame clones, and not every one. The data contain about 7,600 clones, approximately 80% of them seen just once; the ten biggest clones take up more than 9%. This specimen belongs to a study of high-grade serous ovarian cancer treatment subgroups. Findings of the study overall: Clonal relatedness tracked neoantigen level, and by trend copy number and mutation load. Same-patient tumor repertoires overlapped at roughly 0.11 to 0.79; different patients barely overlapped. The analyses considered CDR3 and ignored CDR1 and CDR2.

Tumor samples were obtained before definitive surgery or chemotherapy. V usage is TRBV5-6 and J usage is TRBJ2-5; TRBD2 is a possible D gene (7 bases). The origin of this receptor is a human donor with high-grade serous ovarian cancer. The sequenced sample consisted of tumor tissue. The CDR3 loop is CASSLGPPGGTPETQYF. The CDR3 nucleotides read TGTGCCAGCAGCTTGGGTCCACCCGGGGGGACACCAGAGACCCAGTACTTC.